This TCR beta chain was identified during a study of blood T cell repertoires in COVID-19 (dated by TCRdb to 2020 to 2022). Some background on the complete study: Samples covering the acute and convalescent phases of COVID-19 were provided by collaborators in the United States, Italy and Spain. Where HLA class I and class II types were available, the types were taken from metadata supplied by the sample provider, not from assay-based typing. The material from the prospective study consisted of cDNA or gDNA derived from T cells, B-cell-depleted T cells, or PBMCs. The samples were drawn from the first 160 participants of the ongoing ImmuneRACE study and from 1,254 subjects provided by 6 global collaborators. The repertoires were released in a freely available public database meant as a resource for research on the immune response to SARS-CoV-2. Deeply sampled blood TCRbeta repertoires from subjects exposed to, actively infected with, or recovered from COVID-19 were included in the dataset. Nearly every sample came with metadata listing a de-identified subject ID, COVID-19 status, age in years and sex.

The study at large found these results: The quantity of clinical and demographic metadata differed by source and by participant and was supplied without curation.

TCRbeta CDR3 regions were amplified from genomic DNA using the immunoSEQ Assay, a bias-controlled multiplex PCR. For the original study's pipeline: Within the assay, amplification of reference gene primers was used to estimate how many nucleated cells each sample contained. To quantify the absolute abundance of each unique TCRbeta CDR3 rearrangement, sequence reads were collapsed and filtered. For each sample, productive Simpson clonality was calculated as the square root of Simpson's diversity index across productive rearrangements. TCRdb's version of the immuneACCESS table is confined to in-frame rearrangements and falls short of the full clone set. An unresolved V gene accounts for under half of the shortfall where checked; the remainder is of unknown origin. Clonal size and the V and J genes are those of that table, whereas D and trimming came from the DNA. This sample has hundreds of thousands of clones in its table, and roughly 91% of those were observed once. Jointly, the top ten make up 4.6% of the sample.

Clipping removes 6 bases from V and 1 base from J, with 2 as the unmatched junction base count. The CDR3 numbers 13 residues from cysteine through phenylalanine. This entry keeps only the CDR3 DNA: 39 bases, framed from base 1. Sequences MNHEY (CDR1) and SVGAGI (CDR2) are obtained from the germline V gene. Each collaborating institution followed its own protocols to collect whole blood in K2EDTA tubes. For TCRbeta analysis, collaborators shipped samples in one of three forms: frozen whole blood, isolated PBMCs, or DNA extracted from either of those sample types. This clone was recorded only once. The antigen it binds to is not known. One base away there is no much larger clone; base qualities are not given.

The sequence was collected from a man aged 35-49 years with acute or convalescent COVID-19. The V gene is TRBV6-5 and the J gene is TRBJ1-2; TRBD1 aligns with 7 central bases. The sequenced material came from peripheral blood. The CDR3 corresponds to CASSRDSNYGYTF. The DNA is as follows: TGTGCCAGCAGCCGGGACAGTAACTATGGCTACACCTTC.